This T cell receptor beta chain was observed in a study of T cell responses to AZD1222 COVID-19 vaccine. The CDR3 spans 13 residues. Germline lookup yields CDR1 SEHNR and CDR2 FQNEAQ (reference sequence). The V end lost 5 bases, the J end lost 0 bases, and 5 bases lay between the germline ends. General study findings and limits: Among vaccine-associated CD4 TCRs, coverage spanned spike, with dominance at 160-218 and 743-854. With two AZD1222 doses given, Spike-specific TCR breadth and depth both rose. Baseline serostatus was positive in only six AZD1222 recipients.

A single count supports this clone. As yet, its antigen is unknown. Assay used: immunoSEQ multiplex PCR; TCRdb lists only in-frame clones, some missing. This table has 140,000 to 150,000 clones, around 90% appearing once. The TCR was taken from an adult who received the MenACWY meningococcal vaccine as a control. The sample was peripheral blood, taken 28 days after the second dose of the MenACWY control vaccine. The rearrangement uses TRBV7-9 and TRBJ1-5, with D unresolved. The chain's CDR3 is CASSPTSNQPQHF. CDR3 bases: TGTGCCAGCAGCCCAACTAGCAATCAGCCCCAGCATTTT.